Below are 10 T cell receptor beta chains sequenced from a single sample in a study of blood T cell repertoires in COVID-19. Libraries were prepared by immunoSEQ multiplex PCR; TCRdb keeps only in-frame clonotypes and omits some of them. The sample holds over 250,000 clones, 86% seen once. Sequences were obtained from peripheral blood. The source of these receptors is a man between 35 and 55 years old who had recovered from COVID-19.

The rearrangement joins TRBV27 to TRBJ2-7; a possible D gene is TRBD2 (6 bases). The germline V gene encodes CDR1 MNHEY and CDR2 SMNVEV (reference sequence). V dropped 3 bases and J dropped 6 bases, with 15 bases sitting between them. This CDR3 contains 14 residues. CDR3 nucleotide sequence: TGTGCCAGCAGTTTTGGAGGGGTAAAGGGCGAGCAGTACTTC. Translation: CASSFGGVKGEQYF.

The chain employs TRBV30 and TRBJ2-5; 7 bases match TRBD1. From germline, CDR1 is GTSNPN and CDR2 SVGIG (reference sequence). V was clipped by 4 bases and J by 5 bases; unmatched bases: 10. This CDR3 has 14 residues. This CDR3 is CAWTPGGTWETQYF. The CDR3 DNA sequence: TGTGCCTGGACCCCAGGGGGTACGTGGGAGACCCAGTACTTC.

This rearrangement joins TRBV14 to TRBJ1-3; D uncertain. Trimming pared 1 base from V and 5 bases from J, leaving 3 bases between. Germline assignment: CDR1 SGHDN and CDR2 FVKESK. This CDR3 has 12 residues. CDR3 nucleotides: TGTGCCAGCAGCCAAGTAAGAAACACCATATATTTT. It is translated as CASSQVRNTIYF.

The chain uses TRBV7-3 and TRBJ2-1; D unclear. Germline assignment: CDR1 SGHTA and CDR2 FQGTGA. The CDR3 covers 12 residues. V was shortened by 5 bases and J by 8 bases, with 10 bases between the two germline ends. The CDR3 DNA follows: TGTGCCAGCAGCAACTCCCCCCATGAGCAGTTCTTC. This translates into CASSNSPHEQFF. Looking up the rest from reference TRBV7-3 and TRBJ2-1 gives the full variable domain: GAGVSQTPSNKVTEKGKYVELRCDPISGHTALYWYRQSLGQGPEFLIYFQGTGAADDSGLPNDRFFAVRPEGSVSTLKIQRTERGDSAVYLCASSNSPHEQFFGPGTRLTVL.

This clone was seen only once. The chain combines TRBV19 with TRBJ2-3; 9 bases are shared with TRBD1. Trimming cost V 5 bases and J 4 bases; bases outside gene matches: 10. The germline CDR1 and CDR2 sequences are LNHDA and SQIVND (reference sequence). This CDR3 spans 16 amino acids. CDR3 protein: CASSFYRGRGPDTQYF. CDR3 DNA sequence: TGTGCCAGTAGTTTCTACAGGGGGCGTGGGCCAGATACGCAGTATTTT.

The V gene is TRBV7-8, the J gene TRBJ2-5, with TRBD2 matching 8 bases. Germline V lookup: CDR1 SGHVS, CDR2 FQNEAQ. V dropped 5 bases and J dropped 5; count of bases not matched to a gene: 7. This CDR3 comprises 14 residues. CDR3 amino acids: CASSPRGAGETQYF. CDR3 sequence (DNA): TGTGCCAGCAGCCCGCGGGGGGCAGGGGAGACCCAGTACTTC.

The rearrangement joins TRBV6-5 to TRBJ2-3; maybe TRBD2 (6 bases). CDR1 MNHEY and CDR2 SVGAGI come from the germline V gene. The germline V and J ends were trimmed by 7 bases and 3 bases, with 8 bases remaining between them. The CDR3 loop spans 12 amino acids. The chain's CDR3 is CASNRETDTQYF. CDR3 coding DNA: TGTGCCAGCAACCGGGAGACAGATACGCAGTATTTT.

V and J are TRBV5-1 and TRBJ1-4; a possible D gene is TRBD1 (6 bases). CDR3 size: 14 residues. Germline V CDR1 and CDR2: SGHRS, YFSETQ. V lost 3 bases and J lost 8, with 14 bases in between. The CDR3 sequence: CASSSGGQREKLFF. As DNA, the CDR3 is TGCGCCAGCAGCTCGGGGGGCCAGCGAGAAAAACTGTTTTTT.

The chain joins TRBV19 to TRBJ2-1; 8 bases align to TRBD2. The germline V gene encodes CDR1 LNHDA and CDR2 SQIVND (reference sequence). Trimming took 1 base from V and 2 from J; bases not matched to a gene: 7. CDR3 length: 17 amino acids. This CDR3 reads CASSIVPAGAAYNEQFF. The CDR3 DNA sequence: TGTGCCAGTAGTATAGTCCCAGCGGGGGCGGCCTACAATGAGCAGTTCTTC.

V usage is TRBV6-5 and J usage is TRBJ1-1; D remains unclear. Trimming shortened V by 4 bases and J by 0 bases, and 9 bases separated the two germline ends. This CDR3 spans 14 amino acids. CDR1 and CDR2 from the germline V gene are MNHEY and SVGAGI. CDR3 DNA sequence: TGTGCCAGCAGTTTGAGGCCTATGAACACTGAAGCTTTCTTT. Protein product: CASSLRPMNTEAFF.